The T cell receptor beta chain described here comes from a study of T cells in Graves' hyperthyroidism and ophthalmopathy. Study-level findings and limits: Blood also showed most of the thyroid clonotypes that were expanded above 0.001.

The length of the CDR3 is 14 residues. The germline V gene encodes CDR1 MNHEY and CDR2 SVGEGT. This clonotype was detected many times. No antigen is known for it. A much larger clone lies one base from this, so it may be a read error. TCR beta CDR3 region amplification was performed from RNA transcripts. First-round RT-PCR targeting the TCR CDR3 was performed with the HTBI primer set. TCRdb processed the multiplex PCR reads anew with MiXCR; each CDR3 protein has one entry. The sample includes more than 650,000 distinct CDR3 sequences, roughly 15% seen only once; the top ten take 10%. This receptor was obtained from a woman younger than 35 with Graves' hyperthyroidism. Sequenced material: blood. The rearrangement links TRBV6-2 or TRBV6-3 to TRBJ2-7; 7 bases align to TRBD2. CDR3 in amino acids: CTSSYWRESDEQYF. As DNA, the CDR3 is TGTACCAGCAGTTACTGGCGGGAGAGCGACGAGCAGTACTTC.